This T cell receptor (beta chain) is drawn from a study of T cell repertoires in cytomegalovirus infection. Points from the study as a whole: CMV carriers having the relevant HLA were flagged by cumulative public TCR beta family frequency.

TCRdb independently ran MiXCR on the reads; one entry per CDR3 protein. The table includes roughly 500,000 distinct CDR3 sequences, more than 40% detected once. This clonotype was picked up a small number of times. The antigen is undetermined. The V segment lost 3 bases and the J segment 2 bases; nucleotides outside the gene matches: 6. In germline, CDR1 is LNHDA, CDR2 SQIVND (reference sequence). The CDR3 sequence is 16 residues long. The genes are TRBV19 and TRBJ2-3; 9 positions match TRBD2. Sequenced here: cultured PBMCs, sampled from culture after CMV antigen stimulation. This TCR came from a human donor in good health (CMV status not recorded). Some clones in this sample may be carry-over from other donors' samples. The CDR3 DNA sequence: TGTGCCAGTAGTATTTCTAGCGGGGCTACCACAGATACGCAGTATTTT. This translates into CASSISSGATTDTQYF.